Below, 5 T cell receptor beta chains from the same sample are listed, as sequenced in a study of control samples from healthy donors and cancer patients. This table comes from immunoSEQ multiplex PCR, and its TCRdb copy is limited to in-frame clones, with some not included. The data hold 120,000 to 150,000 clones, with approximately 93% observed a single time. What was sequenced was blood. The receptors come from a man younger than 35 in good health.

In DNA form, the CDR3 reads TGCGCCAGCAGCTCCGGGATCCTACCTAACACCGGGGAGCTGTTTTTT. Translating gives CASSSGILPNTGELFF. V usage is TRBV5-1 and J usage is TRBJ2-2; D is perhaps TRBD2 (5 bases). The length of the CDR3 is 16 residues. Trimming pared 3 bases from V and 2 bases from J, leaving 14 bases between. The V gene's germline CDR1 is SGHRS and CDR2 YFSETQ.

This chain joins TRBV19 and TRBJ2-7, with D perhaps matching TRBD1 or TRBD2 (5 bases each). The CDR3 sequence is 15 residues long. Trimming removed 3 bases from V and 7 bases from J, with 19 bases in between. Germline-derived CDR1 and CDR2 are LNHDA and SQIVND (reference sequence). For the CDR3, the DNA is TGTGCCAGTAGTATTCTGGGACCGATCTGGGGTGAGCAGTACTTC. This encodes CASSILGPIWGEQYF.

This clone appeared once. The V gene is TRBV29-1, the J gene TRBJ2-5; maybe TRBD2 (6 bases). There are 13 residues in the CDR3. CDR1 SQVTM and CDR2 ANQGSEA come from the germline V gene. V was trimmed by 7 bases and J by 7 bases, leaving 19 bases between them. The CDR3 loop is CSGTGLPQGTQYF. The CDR3, as DNA: TGCAGCGGAACGGGACTCCCGCAGGGGACCCAGTACTTC.

The chain carries TRBV19 and TRBJ2-1; D not certain. Between the trimmed V and J ends, which lost 2 bases and 5 bases, there was a span of 7 bases. Per germline, CDR1 LNHDA and CDR2 SQIVND (reference sequence). This CDR3 region has 13 residues. The CDR3 DNA reads as TGTGCCAGTAGTATATTGGTAGACAATGAGCAGTTCTTC. Residues: CASSILVDNEQFF.

The V and J genes are TRBV11-1 and TRBJ1-1; D might be TRBD1 (5 bases). This CDR3 is 14 amino acids long. The germline CDR1 and CDR2 sequences are SGHAT and FQDESV (reference sequence). Trimming cost V 7 bases and J 0 bases, with 12 bases left between them. The CDR3 sequence is CASTTGTVNTEAFF. CDR3 nucleotide sequence: TGTGCCAGCACCACCGGGACGGTGAACACTGAAGCTTTCTTT.